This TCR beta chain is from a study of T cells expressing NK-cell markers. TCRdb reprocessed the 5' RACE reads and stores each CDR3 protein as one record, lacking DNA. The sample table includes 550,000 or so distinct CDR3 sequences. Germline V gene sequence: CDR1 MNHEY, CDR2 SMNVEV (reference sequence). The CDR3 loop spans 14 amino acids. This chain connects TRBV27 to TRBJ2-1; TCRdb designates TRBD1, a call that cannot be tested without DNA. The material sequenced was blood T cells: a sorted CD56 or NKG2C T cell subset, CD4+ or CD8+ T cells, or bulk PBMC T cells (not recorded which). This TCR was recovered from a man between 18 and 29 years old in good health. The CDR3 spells CASALVGPYNEQFF.